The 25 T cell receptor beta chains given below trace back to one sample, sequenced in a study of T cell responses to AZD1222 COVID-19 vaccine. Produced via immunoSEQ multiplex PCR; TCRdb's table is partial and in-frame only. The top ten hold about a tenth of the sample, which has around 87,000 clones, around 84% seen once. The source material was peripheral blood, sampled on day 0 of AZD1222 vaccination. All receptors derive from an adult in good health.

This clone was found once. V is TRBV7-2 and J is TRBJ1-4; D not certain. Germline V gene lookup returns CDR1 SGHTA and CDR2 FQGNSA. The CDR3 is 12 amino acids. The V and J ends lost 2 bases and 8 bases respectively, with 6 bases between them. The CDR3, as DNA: TGTGCCAGCAGCTTACCTGGCGAAAAACTGTTTTTT. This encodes CASSLPGEKLFF.

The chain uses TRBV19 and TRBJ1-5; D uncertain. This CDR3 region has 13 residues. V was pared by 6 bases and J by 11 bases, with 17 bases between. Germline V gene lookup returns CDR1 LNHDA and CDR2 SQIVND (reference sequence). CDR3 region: CASRASGGVTQHF. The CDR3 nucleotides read TGTGCCAGTAGGGCGTCGGGCGGGGTGACCCAGCATTTT.

The CDR3 DNA sequence: TGTGCCAGCAGCCAAGGGCGCGTTGGCTATGGCTACACCTTC. Amino acids: CASSQGRVGYGYTF. V and J are TRBV3-1 (or the pseudogene TRBV3-2) and TRBJ1-2; D gene unclear. In germline, CDR1 is LGHDT, CDR2 YNNKEL (reference sequence). The CDR3 is 14 residues long. Between the trimmed V and J ends, which lost 1 base and 4 bases, there was a span of 10 bases.

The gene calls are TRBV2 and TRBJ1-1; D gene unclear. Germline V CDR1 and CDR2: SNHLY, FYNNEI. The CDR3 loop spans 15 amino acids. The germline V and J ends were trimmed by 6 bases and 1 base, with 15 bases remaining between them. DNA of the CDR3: TGTGCCAGCAGCCTCGAGGGAAACTCGAACACTGAAGCTTTCTTT. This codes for CASSLEGNSNTEAFF.

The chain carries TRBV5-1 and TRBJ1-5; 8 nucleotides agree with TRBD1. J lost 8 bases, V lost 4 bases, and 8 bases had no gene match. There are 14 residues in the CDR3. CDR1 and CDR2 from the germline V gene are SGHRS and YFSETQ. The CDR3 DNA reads TGCGCCAGCAGCCGGACAGGGCTCCAGGAGCCCCAGCATTTT. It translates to CASSRTGLQEPQHF.

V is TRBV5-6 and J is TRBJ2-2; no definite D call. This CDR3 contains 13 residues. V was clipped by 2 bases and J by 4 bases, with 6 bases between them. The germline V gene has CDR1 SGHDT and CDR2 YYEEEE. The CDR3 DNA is TGTGCCAGCAGCTTAAGGCGCACCGGGGAGCTGTTTTTT. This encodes CASSLRRTGELFF. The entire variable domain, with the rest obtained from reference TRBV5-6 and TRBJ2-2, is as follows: DAGVTQSPTHLIKTRGQQVTLRCSPKSGHDTVSWYQQALGQGPQFIFQYYEEEERQRGNFPDRFSGHQFPNYSSELNVNALLLGDSALYLCASSLRRTGELFFGEGSRLTVL.

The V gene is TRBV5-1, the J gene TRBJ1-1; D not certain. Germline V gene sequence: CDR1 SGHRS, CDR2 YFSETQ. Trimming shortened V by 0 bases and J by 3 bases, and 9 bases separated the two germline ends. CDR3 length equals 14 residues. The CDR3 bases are TGCGCCAGCAGCTTGGATGCCGACTACACTGAAGCTTTCTTT. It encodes CASSLDADYTEAFF.

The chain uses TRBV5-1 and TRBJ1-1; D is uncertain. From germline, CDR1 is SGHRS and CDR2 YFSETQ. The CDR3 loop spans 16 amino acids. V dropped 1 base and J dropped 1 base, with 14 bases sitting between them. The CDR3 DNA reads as TGCGCCAGCAGCTTGCTCCGGGAGCGCTGGAACACTGAAGCTTTCTTT. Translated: CASSLLRERWNTEAFF.

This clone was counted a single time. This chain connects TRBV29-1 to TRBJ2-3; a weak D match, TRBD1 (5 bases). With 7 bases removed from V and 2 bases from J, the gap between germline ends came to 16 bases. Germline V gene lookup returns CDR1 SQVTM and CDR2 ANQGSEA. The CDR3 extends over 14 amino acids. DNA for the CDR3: TGCAGCGCAGGGTCACCACCGATCACAGATACGCAGTATTTT. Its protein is CSAGSPPITDTQYF.

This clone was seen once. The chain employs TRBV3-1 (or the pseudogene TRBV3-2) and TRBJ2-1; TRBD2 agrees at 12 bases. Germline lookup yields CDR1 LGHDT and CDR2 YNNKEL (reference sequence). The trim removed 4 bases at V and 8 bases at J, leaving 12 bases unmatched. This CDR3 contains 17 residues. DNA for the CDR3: TGTGCCAGCAGCCCCAGGACTTTACTAGCGGGAGGCGATGAGCAGTTCTTC. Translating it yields CASSPRTLLAGGDEQFF.

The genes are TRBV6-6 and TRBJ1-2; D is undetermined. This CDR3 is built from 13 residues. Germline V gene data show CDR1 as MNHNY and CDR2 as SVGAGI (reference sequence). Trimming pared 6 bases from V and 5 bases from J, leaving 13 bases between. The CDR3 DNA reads TGTGCCAGCAGCCCTGGGGAACCATATGGCTACACCTTC. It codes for CASSPGEPYGYTF.

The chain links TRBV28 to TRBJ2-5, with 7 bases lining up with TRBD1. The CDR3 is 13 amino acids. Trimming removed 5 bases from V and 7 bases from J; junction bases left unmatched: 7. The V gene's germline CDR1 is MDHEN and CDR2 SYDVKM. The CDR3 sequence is CASSATGVGTQYF. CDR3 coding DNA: TGTGCCAGCAGTGCCACAGGGGTTGGGACCCAGTACTTC.

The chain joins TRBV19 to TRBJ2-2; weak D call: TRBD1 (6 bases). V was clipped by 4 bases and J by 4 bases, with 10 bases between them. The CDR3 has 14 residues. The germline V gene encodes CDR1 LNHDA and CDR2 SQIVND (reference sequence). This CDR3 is CASSTTGSTGELFF. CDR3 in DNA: TGTGCCAGTAGTACAACAGGGTCCACCGGGGAGCTGTTTTTT.

The CDR3 here is CASSPRTGPTQPQHF. The CDR3 DNA reads as TGTGCCAGTAGTCCCAGGACAGGGCCGACTCAGCCCCAGCATTTT. This chain links TRBV19 with TRBJ1-5; 8 bases line up with TRBD1. V trimming: 5 bases; J trimming: 6 bases; junction bases outside the gene matches: 9. The CDR3 runs 15 residues. Germline CDR1 is LNHDA and CDR2 is SQIVND (reference sequence).

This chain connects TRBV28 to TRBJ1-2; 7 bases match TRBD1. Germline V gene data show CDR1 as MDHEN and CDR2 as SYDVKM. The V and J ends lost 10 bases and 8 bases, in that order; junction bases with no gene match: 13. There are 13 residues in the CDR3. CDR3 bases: TGTGCCACCTCAGGGGGATCCAACGGGGGCTACACCTTC. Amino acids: CATSGGSNGGYTF.

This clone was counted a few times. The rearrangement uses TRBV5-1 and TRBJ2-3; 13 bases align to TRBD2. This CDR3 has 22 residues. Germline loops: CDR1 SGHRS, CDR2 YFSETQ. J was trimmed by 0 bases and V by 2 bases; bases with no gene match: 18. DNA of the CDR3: TGCGCCAGCAGCTTCGATGGACTAACGCGGACTAGCGGGAGTTACAGCACAGATACGCAGTATTTT. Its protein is CASSFDGLTRTSGSYSTDTQYF.

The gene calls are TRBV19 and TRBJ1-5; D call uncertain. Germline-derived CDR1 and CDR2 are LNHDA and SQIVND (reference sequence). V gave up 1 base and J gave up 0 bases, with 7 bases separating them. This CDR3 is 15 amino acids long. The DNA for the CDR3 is TGTGCCAGTAGTATAGGCGGTGATAGCAATCAGCCCCAGCATTTT. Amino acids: CASSIGGDSNQPQHF.

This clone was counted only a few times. This chain's CDR3 is CASSLLGQGANGYTF. DNA of the CDR3: TGTGCCAGCAGCTTATTGGGACAGGGGGCGAATGGCTACACCTTC. The rearrangement links TRBV7-2 to TRBJ1-2; 12 bases are a match to TRBD1. V lost 2 bases to trimming and J lost 6 bases; unmatched junction nucleotides: 4. Germline V CDR1 and CDR2: SGHTA, FQGNSA. The CDR3 is made up of 15 amino acids. The variable domain in full, completed from reference TRBV7-2 and TRBJ1-2, reads GAGVSQSPSNKVTEKGKDVELRCDPISGHTALYWYRQSLGQGLEFLIYFQGNSAPDKSGLPSDRFSAERTGGSVSTLTIQRTQQEDSAVYLCASSLLGQGANGYTFGSGTRLTVV.

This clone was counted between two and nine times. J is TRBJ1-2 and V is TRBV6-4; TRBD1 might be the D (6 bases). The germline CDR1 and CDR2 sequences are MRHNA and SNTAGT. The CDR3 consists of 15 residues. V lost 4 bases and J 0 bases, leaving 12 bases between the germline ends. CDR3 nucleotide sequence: TGTGCCAGCAGTGGGGACATACGCTCTAACTATGGCTACACCTTC. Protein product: CASSGDIRSNYGYTF.

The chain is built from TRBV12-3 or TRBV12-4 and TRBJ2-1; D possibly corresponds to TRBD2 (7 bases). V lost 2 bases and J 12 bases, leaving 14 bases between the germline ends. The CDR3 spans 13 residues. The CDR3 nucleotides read TGTGCCAGCAGTTTACTAGCGGACAGAGGGCAGTTCTTC. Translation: CASSLLADRGQFF.

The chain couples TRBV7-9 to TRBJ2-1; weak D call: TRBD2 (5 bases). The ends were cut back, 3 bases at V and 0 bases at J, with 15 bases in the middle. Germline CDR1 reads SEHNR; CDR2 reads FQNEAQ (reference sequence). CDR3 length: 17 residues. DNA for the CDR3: TGTGCCAGCAGCTTCGGCCTAGCTCGGAGCTCCTACAATGAGCAGTTCTTC. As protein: CASSFGLARSSYNEQFF.

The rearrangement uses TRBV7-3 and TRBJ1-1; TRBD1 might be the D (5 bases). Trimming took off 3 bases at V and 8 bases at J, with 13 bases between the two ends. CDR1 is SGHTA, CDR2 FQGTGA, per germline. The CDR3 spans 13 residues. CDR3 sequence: CASSLGGTREAFF. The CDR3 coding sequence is TGTGCCAGCAGCTTGGGGGGGACCCGCGAAGCTTTCTTT.

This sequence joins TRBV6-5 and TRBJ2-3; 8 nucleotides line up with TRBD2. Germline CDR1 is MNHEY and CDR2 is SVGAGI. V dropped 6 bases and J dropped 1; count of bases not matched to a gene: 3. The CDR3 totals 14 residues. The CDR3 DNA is TGTGCCAGCAGACAGGGACTAGGCACAGATACGCAGTATTTT. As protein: CASRQGLGTDTQYF.

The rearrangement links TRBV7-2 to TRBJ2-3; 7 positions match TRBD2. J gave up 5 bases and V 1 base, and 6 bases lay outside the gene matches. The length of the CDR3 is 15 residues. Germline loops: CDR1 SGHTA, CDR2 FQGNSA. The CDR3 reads CASSLGSGEIDTQYF. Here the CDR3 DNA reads TGTGCCAGCAGCTTAGGGAGCGGGGAGATAGATACGCAGTATTTT.

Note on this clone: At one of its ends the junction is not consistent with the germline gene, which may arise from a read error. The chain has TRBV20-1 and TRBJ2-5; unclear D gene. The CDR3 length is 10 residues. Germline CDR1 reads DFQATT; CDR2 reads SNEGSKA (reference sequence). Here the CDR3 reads CSAGEETQYF. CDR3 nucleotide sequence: TGCAGTGCTGGAGAAGAGACCCAGTACTTC.